This T cell receptor beta chain was recorded in a study of relationships among human T cell subsets. Study-level findings and limits: Clones with over 100 reads held over 60% of CD8+ cytotoxic sequences.

This CDR3 has 13 amino acids. Germline V gene lookup returns CDR1 MRHNA and CDR2 SNTAGT. Trimming removed 4 bases at V and 0 bases at J, with 4 bases between. Semiquantitative ARM-PCR amplified T cell receptor alpha and beta CDR3 regions from mRNA. In ARM-PCR, communal superprimers followed tagged nested gene-specific primers for exponential amplification. TCRdb used MiXCR to reprocess the multiplex PCR reads, holding one entry per CDR3 protein. The sample lists roughly 5,400 distinct CDR3 sequences; around 60% were seen once. CD8+ T cells were isolated by anti-CD4 multisort bead depletion, then anti-CD8 bead selection. Magnetic beads coated with subset-specific antibodies isolated the T cell subsets. A note on this clonotype: The antigen is not known.

The sequenced sample consisted of CD8+ T cells sorted from blood. This sequence was found in a man aged 40-49 years in good health. This rearrangement joins TRBV6-4 to TRBJ2-1; D remains unclear. This CDR3 is CASSAGSYNEQFF. The CDR3 DNA reads as TGTGCCAGCAGTGCGGGCTCCTACAATGAGCAGTTCTTC.